The present T cell receptor beta chain was sequenced within a study of cytomegalovirus exposure and HLA in healthy donors. The study's findings and limits: Among TCR sequences, most were rare, though some public TCRs appeared in many donors. Researchers reported that a few CMV-associated chains were confirmed in vitro as CMV antigen-specific.

Remarks on this clone: Its antigen is not known.

TCRdb keeps only in-frame clones here, not all; method: immunoSEQ multiplex PCR. The sample lists roughly 130,000 clones, roughly 89% seen once, with about 8.2% in the top ten. This CDR3 has 17 residues. Trimming shortened V by 0 bases and J by 5 bases, and 14 bases separated the two germline ends. Per germline, CDR1 SGHAT and CDR2 FQNNGV. The TCR originated in a woman younger than 30 in good health and CMV-seropositive. The J gene is TRBJ1-6, the V gene TRBV11-2; the D gene is possibly TRBD1 (5 bases). Input material: PBMCs. CDR3 residues: CASSLDSGGFNNSPLHF. CDR3 bases: TGTGCCAGCAGCTTAGATTCCGGGGGTTTCAATAATTCACCCCTCCACTTT.